This T cell receptor (beta chain) comes out of a study of blood T cell repertoires in COVID-19. Per the germline V gene, CDR1 is MNHEY and CDR2 is SMNVEV (reference sequence). After removal of 6 bases from V and 6 bases from J, the junction contained 12 bases not matched to a gene. CDR3 size: 16 residues. As originally analysed: Amplification of reference gene primers provided the estimated nucleated cell counts. Profiled with immunoSEQ multiplex PCR; TCRdb holds only in-frame clones, not every one. V, J and clone size are those of that table, while D and trimming were read from the DNA. The sample has 400,000 to 500,000 clones, roughly 84% seen once. Each participant's cohort was designated according to participant-reported clinical history.

The sequencing input was PBMCs or T cells enriched from blood (not recorded which). The receptor comes from a woman between 18 and 30 years old who had been exposed to COVID-19. The gene calls are TRBV27 and TRBJ1-4; 8 bases map to TRBD1. The CDR3 DNA follows: TGTGCCAGCAGGGGACAGGTCCAACCACTCCATGAAAAACTGTTTTTT. Protein sequence: CASRGQVQPLHEKLFF.